This T cell receptor (beta chain) was retrieved from a study of blood T cells in healthy people across ages. Primed by a sample-barcoded 5' primer and a J-beta primer mix, a second PCR proceeded for 7 to 11 cycles. TCRdb re-called the 5' RACE reads through MiXCR, storing one row per CDR3 protein. The table shows about 1,400,000 distinct CDR3 sequences, with 35% to 45% occurring only once. This clonotype was counted a few times. Its antigen is as yet unknown. General study findings and limits: Estimated diversity, derived from one million T cells, was regarded as an underestimate.

Germline CDR1 is MNHEY and CDR2 is SVGAGI. The trim removed 0 bases at V and 3 bases at J, leaving 6 bases unmatched. This CDR3 has 16 residues. The source of this sequence is a woman under 30 in good health. Sample: blood. The rearrangement uses TRBV6-5 and TRBJ1-2; 8 bases are a match to TRBD1. Here the CDR3 reads CASSYSDRGKYYGYTF. DNA for the CDR3: TGTGCCAGCAGTTACTCAGACAGGGGCAAGTACTATGGCTACACCTTC.